What follows is one T cell receptor (beta chain) and its context. The data derive from a study of shared clonotypes between healthy human individuals. The germline V gene has CDR1 MDHEN and CDR2 SYDVKM. CDR3 length equals 16 residues. The ends lost 3 bases at V and 4 bases at J; junction bases unmatched: 6. Using immunoSEQ multiplex PCR, the repertoire was profiled, and TCRdb retains in-frame clones only, with some absent. The table has approximately 2,300,000 clones, under 95% seen once. The genes are TRBV28 and TRBJ1-3, with TRBD1 matching over 10 bases. The sample was naive CD4+ T cells from PBMCs. Described subset: CD45RA+ positively selected. The TCR was taken from a man aged 18 to 30 in good health. Some clones in this sample may be carry-over from other donors' samples. In DNA, the CDR3 is TGTGCCAGCAGTTTGGGACAGGGGAACTTAGGAAACACCATATATTTT. Translation: CASSLGQGNLGNTIYF.